Sequencing of this T cell receptor beta chain was carried out in a study of cytotoxic CD8 clonotypes in ibrutinib-treated CLL (dated by TCRdb to about 2021). Some background on the complete study: The cohort included around 16 treatment-naive and fewer than 12 relapsed/refractory patients; approximately 17 were IGHV unmutated. Partial responses were observed in roughly 24 patients and complete responses in 2; after a median follow-up of 68 months, remission was maintained in 15 or so patients and progression was observed in approximately twelve. Response samples were obtained after a median of 12 months of treatment, with a range of roughly 6 to 40 months. On average, each sample had approximately 260,000 productive templates and 96,000 or so productive rearrangements. Of the approximately 87 people in the trial, 25 to 30 had longitudinal samples available. Cryopreserved peripheral blood mononuclear cells were obtained before treatment, at response, and at either sustained remission or disease progression. The study at large found these results: Lymph node repertoires were not examined, and the timing of sampling was not matched between patients in sustained remission and those whose disease progressed. At ibrutinib response clonality went up, during sustained remission it held steady, and at progression it dropped back toward baseline. Public clonotypes were rare and either contracted or stayed stable during treatment, and the rise in clonality at ibrutinib response reflected the expansion of private clonotypes. Baseline clonality exceeded that of age-matched healthy donors and correlated strongly with circulating CD8+ T-cell counts.

For TCR beta library preparation, roughly 2.1 micrograms of genomic DNA was extracted from cryopreserved PBMCs. Longitudinal blood samples from CLL patients receiving ibrutinib monotherapy were subjected to high-throughput TCR beta sequencing. Patients were enrolled in a phase 2 open-label single-center ibrutinib monotherapy trial. The germline V gene encodes CDR1 SGHAT and CDR2 FQNNGV. Spanning cysteine to phenylalanine, the CDR3 consists of 16 amino acids. Only the CDR3 region is kept as DNA, spanning 48 bases read in frame from base 1. Trimming at the junction amounts to 4 bases on V and 4 bases on J, and the germline ends lie 19 bases apart. Each clonotype received, on average, 10x coverage in deep resolution sequencing performed on a MiSeq, where the target depth lay between 1 in 1 million and 1 in 200,000 T cells. The immunoSEQ hsTCRB Kit was used to generate the TCR beta libraries. As for the original processing: The data were analyzed with ImmunoSEQ Analyzer and ImmunoSEQ Data Assistant, and V, D and J gene assignments followed IMGT definitions. Clonality, which ranges from 0 to 1, was calculated as one minus the normalized Shannon entropy of productive rearrangement frequencies. Public clonotype analysis was restricted to overrepresented clonotypes comprising at least 0.05% of each patient's repertoire. Repertoires from approximately 13 age-matched healthy donors in immuneACCESS were used as clonality controls. TCRdb took this table from immuneACCESS and kept in-frame rearrangements with V and J called. Such tables lack part of the clones; where checked against another copy, unresolved V genes explain under half of the gap, and the rest is unexplained. V and J calls and clone size are given by that table; D and trimming were obtained from the DNA. This sample is represented by 15,000 to 20,000 clones; approximately 82% of them were singletons. The top ten hold around 15% of the sample.

About this clone itself: Its antigen is still unknown. No per-base quality is available; no much larger clone lies one base away.

This receptor chain uses TRBV11-2 and TRBJ1-1, with a tentative D gene TRBD1 over 6 matching bases. Here the sequenced sample was PBMCs, taken before ibrutinib treatment. The sequence was obtained from a human donor with chronic lymphocytic leukemia. The DNA is as follows: TGTGCCAGCAGCTCCCTCGCAGGGGTTGTTAGCACTGAAGCTTTCTTT. It specifies CASSSLAGVVSTEAFF. The CDR3 plus the reference TRBV11-2 and TRBJ1-1 genes for the other parts give the full variable domain: EAGVAQSPRYKIIEKRQSVAFWCNPISGHATLYWYQQILGQGPKLLIQFQNNGVVDDSQLPKDRFSAERLKGVDSTLKIQPAKLEDSAVYLCASSSLAGVVSTEAFFGQGTRLTVV.